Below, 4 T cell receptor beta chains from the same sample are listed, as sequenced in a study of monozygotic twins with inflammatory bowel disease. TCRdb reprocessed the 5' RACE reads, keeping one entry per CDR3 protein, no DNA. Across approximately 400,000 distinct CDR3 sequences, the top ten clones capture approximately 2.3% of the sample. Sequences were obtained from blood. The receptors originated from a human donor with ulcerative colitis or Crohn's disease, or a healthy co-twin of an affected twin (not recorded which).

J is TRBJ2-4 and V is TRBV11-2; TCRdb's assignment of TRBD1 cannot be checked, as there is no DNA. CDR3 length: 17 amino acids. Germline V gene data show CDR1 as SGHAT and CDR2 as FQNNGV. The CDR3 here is CASSLEAQGMAKNIQYF. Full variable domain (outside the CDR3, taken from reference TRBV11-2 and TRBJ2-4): EAGVAQSPRYKIIEKRQSVAFWCNPISGHATLYWYQQILGQGPKLLIQFQNNGVVDDSQLPKDRFSAERLKGVDSTLKIQPAKLEDSAVYLCASSLEAQGMAKNIQYFGAGTRLSVL.

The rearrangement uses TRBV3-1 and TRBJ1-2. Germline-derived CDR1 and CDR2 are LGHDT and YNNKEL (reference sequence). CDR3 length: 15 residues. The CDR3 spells CASSSLRASFYGYTF.

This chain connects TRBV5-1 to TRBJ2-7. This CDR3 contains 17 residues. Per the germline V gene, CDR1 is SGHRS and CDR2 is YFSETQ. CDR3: CASSRNPNSDGSYEQYF. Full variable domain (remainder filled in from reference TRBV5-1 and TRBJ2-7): KAGVTQTPRYLIKTRGQQVTLSCSPISGHRSVSWYQQTPGQGLQFLFEYFSETQRNKGNFPGRFSGRQFSNSRSEMNVSTLELGDSALYLCASSRNPNSDGSYEQYFGPGTRLTVT.

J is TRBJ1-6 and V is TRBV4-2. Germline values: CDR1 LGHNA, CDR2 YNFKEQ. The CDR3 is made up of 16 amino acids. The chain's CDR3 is CASSQGLWLSNSPLHF.